This T cell receptor (beta chain) was captured by sequencing in a study of regulatory T cells in long-lasting Graves disease. Regarding the study as a whole: Patients whose Graves' disease persisted exhibited lower TCR diversity than those newly diagnosed.

CDR1 and CDR2 (germline): SGDLS, YYNGEE. V was clipped by 3 bases and J by 5 bases; unmatched bases: 6. The CDR3 has 15 residues. Investigators prepared the TCR beta libraries by applying iRepertoire HTBI primers and Arm-PCR of CDR3 regions. TCRdb analysed the multiplex PCR reads with MiXCR anew, one entry per CDR3 protein. Here the sample spans around 360,000 distinct CDR3 sequences, around 15% being singletons. This clonotype was seen repeatedly, ten times or more. Its specificity is unknown. Time point specified: newly diagnosed GD, antithyroid drugs for less than 3 months. PBMC RNA was the source of the TCR library. These data were likewise used in another study, on T cells in Graves' hyperthyroidism and ophthalmopathy. That paper states: The TCR CDR3 first-round RT-PCR relied on the HTBI primer set.

The rearrangement joins TRBV9 to TRBJ2-2; 8 nucleotides align to TRBD1. This clonotype originated in a woman aged 18-35 years with Graves disease. Specimen: peripheral blood mononuclear cells (PBMCs), collected at new diagnosis, from a patient treated with antithyroid drugs. Here the CDR3 DNA reads TGTGCCAGCAGCGCCAACAGGGGGTGGACCGGGGAGCTGTTTTTT. It encodes CASSANRGWTGELFF.